This is a list of T cell receptor beta chains from one sample in a study of shared clonotypes between healthy human individuals. Method: immunoSEQ multiplex PCR; TCRdb's copy keeps in-frame clones and lacks some. The data contain 800,000 to 950,000 clones, about 96% of them singletons. Sequenced material: naive CD8+ T cells sorted from blood. The receptor set was obtained from a man aged 25 to 45 in good health. CDR3s include the opening cysteine and the closing phenylalanine or tryptophan. Fields, in order: D gene, J gene, V gene, clone size, CDR3 protein, CDR3 DNA. A D gene is named only where the DNA matches it firmly. The listing skips clone size in some rows; elsewhere it reads once, few, many or a size class.

d_gene: TRBD2; j_gene: TRBJ2-7; v_gene: TRBV7-9; abundance: -; CDR3aa: CASSLRVAGVFYEQYF; CDR3nt: TGTGCCAGCAGCTTAAGGGTAGCGGGAGTTTTCTACGAGCAGTACTTC
d_gene: -; j_gene: TRBJ2-3; v_gene: TRBV15; abundance: -; CDR3aa: CATSNVRDTQYF; CDR3nt: TGTGCCACCAGCAATGTACGGGATACGCAGTATTTT
d_gene: -; j_gene: TRBJ1-2; v_gene: TRBV7-9; abundance: -; CDR3aa: CASSETGTGGNYGYTF; CDR3nt: TGTGCCAGCAGCGAAACAGGGACGGGTGGCAACTATGGCTACACCTTC
d_gene: TRBD2; j_gene: TRBJ2-7; v_gene: TRBV27; abundance: -; CDR3aa: CASNRLAGGHYEQYF; CDR3nt: TGTGCCAGCAACAGACTAGCGGGGGGACACTACGAGCAGTACTTC
d_gene: -; j_gene: TRBJ1-5; v_gene: TRBV18; abundance: -; CDR3aa: CASSPNPSRASQPQHF; CDR3nt: TGTGCCAGCTCACCTAACCCGTCCAGGGCTAGTCAGCCCCAGCATTTT
d_gene: -; j_gene: TRBJ2-7; v_gene: TRBV28; abundance: -; CDR3aa: CASSHSYEQYF; CDR3nt: TGTGCCAGCAGTCACTCCTACGAGCAGTACTTC
d_gene: -; j_gene: TRBJ2-7; v_gene: TRBV5-4; abundance: -; CDR3aa: CASSGIAGAREQYF; CDR3nt: TGTGCCAGCAGCGGAATCGCGGGGGCGCGGGAGCAGTACTTC
d_gene: -; j_gene: TRBJ1-1; v_gene: TRBV25-1; abundance: -; CDR3aa: CASSEGGVSMNTEAFF; CDR3nt: TGTGCCAGCAGTGAAGGGGGCGTATCCATGAACACTGAAGCTTTCTTT
d_gene: TRBD2; j_gene: TRBJ2-7; v_gene: TRBV7-9; abundance: -; CDR3aa: CASSDGTSGSYEQYF; CDR3nt: TGTGCCAGCAGCGATGGGACTAGCGGTTCCTACGAGCAGTACTTC
d_gene: TRBD2; j_gene: TRBJ2-1; v_gene: TRBV7-6; abundance: -; CDR3aa: CASSLARTSGRVPRSYNEQFF; CDR3nt: TGTGCCAGCAGCTTAGCTAGGACTAGCGGGCGTGTGCCCCGATCCTACAATGAGCAGTTCTTC
d_gene: TRBD1; j_gene: TRBJ1-4; v_gene: TRBV27; abundance: -; CDR3aa: CASSSGGREKLFF; CDR3nt: TGTGCCAGCAGTTCAGGGGGCCGGGAAAAACTGTTTTTT
d_gene: -; j_gene: TRBJ2-6; v_gene: TRBV7-2; abundance: -; CDR3aa: CASSQQRAESLSGANVLTF; CDR3nt: TGTGCCAGCAGCCAACAACGGGCGGAGTCACTCTCTGGGGCCAACGTCCTGACTTTC
d_gene: -; j_gene: TRBJ2-1; v_gene: TRBV10-1; abundance: -; CDR3aa: CASSETIHEQFF; CDR3nt: TGCGCCAGCAGTGAAACCATCCATGAGCAGTTCTTC
d_gene: -; j_gene: TRBJ2-7; v_gene: TRBV11-2; abundance: -; CDR3aa: CASNLRIGGRGKEKQYF; CDR3nt: TGTGCCAGCAACTTACGAATCGGAGGACGCGGTAAGGAAAAGCAGTACTTC
d_gene: -; j_gene: TRBJ2-1; v_gene: TRBV4-1; abundance: -; CDR3aa: CASSRSYNEQFF; CDR3nt: TGCGCCAGCAGCCGATCGTACAATGAGCAGTTCTTC
d_gene: -; j_gene: TRBJ2-1; v_gene: TRBV29-1; abundance: once; CDR3aa: CSVLSAYEQFF; CDR3nt: TGCAGCGTTTTGTCTGCGTATGAGCAGTTCTTC
d_gene: -; j_gene: TRBJ2-2; v_gene: TRBV11-2; abundance: -; CDR3aa: CASSLWRGRVEGELFF; CDR3nt: TGTGCCAGCAGCTTGTGGCGGGGCCGCGTGGAGGGGGAGCTGTTTTTT
d_gene: -; j_gene: TRBJ2-3; v_gene: TRBV6-1; abundance: once; CDR3aa: CASRAGWTDTQYF; CDR3nt: TGTGCCAGCAGGGCAGGGTGGACAGATACGCAGTATTTT
d_gene: -; j_gene: TRBJ2-3; v_gene: TRBV5-4; abundance: -; CDR3aa: CASSLAGTRGGTDTQYF; CDR3nt: TGTGCCAGCAGCTTGGCCGGTACTCGAGGCGGCACAGATACGCAGTATTTT
d_gene: -; j_gene: TRBJ2-7; v_gene: TRBV15; abundance: -; CDR3aa: CATSTRDGFYEQYF; CDR3nt: TGTGCCACCAGCACCAGGGACGGTTTCTACGAGCAGTACTTC
d_gene: -; j_gene: TRBJ2-1; v_gene: TRBV9; abundance: -; CDR3aa: CASSPLGLYNEQFF; CDR3nt: TGTGCCAGCAGCCCCCTCGGACTATACAATGAGCAGTTCTTC
d_gene: TRBD1; j_gene: TRBJ2-7; v_gene: TRBV13; abundance: -; CDR3aa: CASSQPGQGNHEQYF; CDR3nt: TGTGCCAGCAGCCAACCGGGACAGGGGAACCACGAGCAGTACTTC
d_gene: -; j_gene: TRBJ2-1; v_gene: TRBV12-5; abundance: -; CDR3aa: CASGSAGTDYNEQFF; CDR3nt: TGTGCTAGTGGCAGCGCAGGCACAGACTACAATGAGCAGTTCTTC
d_gene: -; j_gene: TRBJ1-5; v_gene: TRBV2; abundance: -; CDR3aa: CASSEGSYSNQPQHF; CDR3nt: TGTGCCAGCAGCGAAGGGTCTTATAGCAATCAGCCCCAGCATTTT
d_gene: TRBD1; j_gene: TRBJ1-1; v_gene: TRBV7-6; abundance: -; CDR3aa: CASSPTGFEAFF; CDR3nt: TGTGCCAGCAGCCCGACAGGGTTTGAAGCTTTCTTT
d_gene: -; j_gene: TRBJ2-1; v_gene: TRBV7-9; abundance: -; CDR3aa: CASSLARQSSYNEQFF; CDR3nt: TGTGCCAGCAGCTTAGCGCGGCAGAGCTCCTACAATGAGCAGTTCTTC